A selection of T cell receptor beta chains follows, all from one sample in a study of blood T cell repertoires in COVID-19. Profiled with immunoSEQ multiplex PCR; TCRdb holds only in-frame clones, not every one. The repertoire holds 65,000 to 90,000 clones, with more than 80% as singletons. The sequenced sample consisted of peripheral blood. The receptors here all came from a woman older than 75 with active or convalescent COVID-19. Each CDR3 is given with its conserved first and last residue. D genes are given only for firm matches. A clone size is listed for some rows: how often the clone was seen (once, few, many), or a class if it is expanded.

D: .
size: few
J: TRBJ1-1
V: TRBV18
DNA: TGTGCCAGCTCACCACCAACAGCATCGAACACTGAAGCTTTCTTT
CDR3: CASSPPTASNTEAFF

D: .
size: .
J: TRBJ2-5
V: TRBV6-5
DNA: TGTGCCAGCAGTCCCCTTACCGGGACCCAGTACTTC
CDR3: CASSPLTGTQYF

D: TRBD2
size: many
J: TRBJ2-7
V: TRBV4-2
DNA: TGTGCCAGCAGCCAAGAACTAGCGGGCACATACGAGCAGTACTTC
CDR3: CASSQELAGTYEQYF

D: .
size: .
J: TRBJ2-3
V: TRBV11-3
DNA: TGTGCCAGCAGCCTAAATACAGGGATTAGGACAGATACGCAGTATTTT
CDR3: CASSLNTGIRTDTQYF

D: TRBD2
size: .
J: TRBJ2-3
V: TRBV18
DNA: TGTGCCAGCTCACCCCACGCCGCGGCGGGGGGACTCACAGATACGCAGTATTTT
CDR3: CASSPHAAAGGLTDTQYF

D: TRBD1
size: .
J: TRBJ2-1
V: TRBV5-1
DNA: TGCGCCAGCTACCCGGGGGACAGGGGATACAATGAGCAGTTCTTC
CDR3: CASYPGDRGYNEQFF

D: TRBD1
size: .
J: TRBJ2-3
V: TRBV4-1
DNA: TGCGCCAGCAGCCTCGGACAGGGTTTCCCAGATACGCAGTATTTT
CDR3: CASSLGQGFPDTQYF

D: .
size: .
J: TRBJ2-4
V: TRBV11-3
DNA: TGTGCCAGCAGCTTAGAATTTGGATGGCGGGATTACATTCAGTACTTC
CDR3: CASSLEFGWRDYIQYF

D: TRBD1
size: few
J: TRBJ1-6
V: TRBV19
DNA: TGTGCCAGTAGTATTACGGCAGGGGGGTCTTATAATTCACCCCTCCACTTT
CDR3: CASSITAGGSYNSPLHF

D: .
size: .
J: TRBJ2-2
V: TRBV28
DNA: TGTGCCAGCAGTTTGGGTTGGGGACAAACCACCGGGGAGCTGTTTTTT
CDR3: CASSLGWGQTTGELFF

D: .
size: .
J: TRBJ2-7
V: TRBV19
DNA: TGTGCCAGTAGTATAGATCCCAGGTACGAGCAGTACTTC
CDR3: CASSIDPRYEQYF

D: .
size: .
J: TRBJ1-1
V: TRBV19
DNA: TGTGCCAGTAGATCCCCCCCCCTAGACAGCACCCCCCTGAACACTGAAGCTTTCTTT
CDR3: CASRSPPLDSTPLNTEAFF

D: .
size: few
J: TRBJ2-7
V: TRBV4-1
DNA: TGCGCCAGCCAATACGCGCCGGACAGCTCCTACGAGCAGTACTTC
CDR3: CASQYAPDSSYEQYF

D: TRBD1
size: .
J: TRBJ2-7
V: TRBV5-1
DNA: TGCGCCAGCAGCCCCACCGGGACAGGGTCCTACGAGCAGTACTTC
CDR3: CASSPTGTGSYEQYF

D: .
size: .
J: TRBJ2-1
V: TRBV7-3
DNA: TGTGCCAGCAGCGCCCAGAATAATGAGCAGTTCTTC
CDR3: CASSAQNNEQFF

D: .
size: .
J: TRBJ2-4
V: TRBV7-9
DNA: TGTGCCAGCAGCCCGCCAGATCTCTCCAAAAACATTCAGTACTTC
CDR3: CASSPPDLSKNIQYF

D: .
size: .
J: TRBJ2-1
V: TRBV7-9
DNA: TGTGCCAGCAGCTCGCTCGGTGAGCAGTTCTTC
CDR3: CASSSLGEQFF

D: .
size: .
J: TRBJ1-2
V: TRBV5-6
DNA: TGTGCCAGCAGCTTGGGAGGAAATGGCTACACCTTC
CDR3: CASSLGGNGYTF

D: .
size: .
J: TRBJ2-7
V: TRBV5-4
DNA: TGTGCCAGCAGCCGGGCGGGGACCCCCCTCGAGCAGTACTTC
CDR3: CASSRAGTPLEQYF

D: .
size: .
J: TRBJ2-7
V: TRBV19
DNA: TGTGCCAGTCGTGATACAGTTAGCTCCTACGAGCAGTACTTC
CDR3: CASRDTVSSYEQYF

D: .
size: .
J: TRBJ2-3
V: TRBV9
DNA: TGTGCCAGCAGCGTAGGGGAGTGGGATACGCAGTATTTT
CDR3: CASSVGEWDTQYF

D: .
size: .
J: TRBJ1-5
V: TRBV18
DNA: TGTGCCAGCTCAGGGTGGCAGGAACAGCCCCAGCATTTT
CDR3: CASSGWQEQPQHF

D: .
size: .
J: TRBJ1-2
V: TRBV28
DNA: TGTGCCAGCAGTTTATCAGGGAACCGTGGCTACACCTTC
CDR3: CASSLSGNRGYTF

D: TRBD1
size: .
J: TRBJ2-7
V: TRBV4-3
DNA: TGCGCCAGCAGCAAAGGGACAGGGTTGTCCTACGAGCAGTACTTC
CDR3: CASSKGTGLSYEQYF

D: TRBD1
size: .
J: TRBJ2-2
V: TRBV6-6
DNA: TGTGCCAGCAGTCGGGGTAAAGACAGGGGGCGTACCGGGGAGCTGTTTTTT
CDR3: CASSRGKDRGRTGELFF

D: .
size: .
J: TRBJ1-6
V: TRBV11-2
DNA: TGTGCCAGCAGCTTAAATCAGCTACTAGGGAATTCACCCCTCCACTTT
CDR3: CASSLNQLLGNSPLHF

D: TRBD1
size: .
J: TRBJ1-6
V: TRBV7-2
DNA: TGTGCCAGCAGCATTTTGACAGGGCATATCTCACCCCTCCACTTT
CDR3: CASSILTGHISPLHF

D: .
size: .
J: TRBJ2-3
V: TRBV11-3
DNA: TGTGCCAGCAGCTTAGGTGGATCCCTCGAGGGTACGCAGTATTTT
CDR3: CASSLGGSLEGTQYF

D: .
size: .
J: TRBJ2-3
V: TRBV18
DNA: TGTGCCAGCTCACCATCAGGGTCGGGAGACGATACGCAGTATTTT
CDR3: CASSPSGSGDDTQYF

D: TRBD1
size: once
J: TRBJ1-1
V: TRBV6-2/TRBV6-3
DNA: TGTGCCAGCAGTTACCCGGGACAGCTGAACACTGAAGCTTTCTTT
CDR3: CASSYPGQLNTEAFF

D: .
size: .
J: TRBJ2-1
V: TRBV6-1
DNA: TGTGCCAGCAGTGATGACCTAGCCTCTGCCTACAATGAGCAGTTCTTC
CDR3: CASSDDLASAYNEQFF

D: .
size: .
J: TRBJ2-3
V: TRBV6-2/TRBV6-3
DNA: TGTGCCAGCAGTTCCCGGTCAACGGCAGATACGCAGTATTTT
CDR3: CASSSRSTADTQYF

D: .
size: .
J: TRBJ2-7
V: TRBV3-1/TRBV3-2
DNA: TGTGCCAGCAGCCAATATGGAGGGAACTACGAGCAGTACTTC
CDR3: CASSQYGGNYEQYF

D: .
size: .
J: TRBJ2-2
V: TRBV28
DNA: TGTGCCAGCAGTTTAAGAGACACCGGGGAGCTGTTTTTT
CDR3: CASSLRDTGELFF

D: .
size: .
J: TRBJ2-1
V: TRBV21-1
DNA: TGTGCCAGCCCTGTAGGGGGAGCCGATGAGCAGTTCTTC
CDR3: CASPVGGADEQFF

D: TRBD1
size: medium-sized
J: TRBJ1-6
V: TRBV7-9
DNA: TGTGCCAGCAGCTCTGGGGACAGGGATAATTCACCCCTCCACTTT
CDR3: CASSSGDRDNSPLHF

D: .
size: .
J: TRBJ1-6
V: TRBV7-9
DNA: TGTGCCAGCAGCTTAGGTGGGAACAGGACACTGCGGGGATCACCCCTCCACTTT
CDR3: CASSLGGNRTLRGSPLHF

D: TRBD2
size: .
J: TRBJ2-1
V: TRBV3-1/TRBV3-2
DNA: TGTGCCAGCAGCCACATAGGATACGGACTAGGCAATGAGCAGTTCTTC
CDR3: CASSHIGYGLGNEQFF

D: TRBD2
size: .
J: TRBJ2-3
V: TRBV20-1
DNA: TGCAGTGCTAGTGGAGCGGGAGCATACACAGATACGCAGTATTTT
CDR3: CSASGAGAYTDTQYF

D: .
size: .
J: TRBJ2-2
V: TRBV24-1
DNA: TGTGCCACCAGTGTGAGGACCGGGGAGCTGTTTTTT
CDR3: CATSVRTGELFF

D: .
size: .
J: TRBJ2-7
V: TRBV18
DNA: TGTGCCAGCTCACCATCTGCCTACGAGCAGTACTTC
CDR3: CASSPSAYEQYF

D: TRBD1
size: .
J: TRBJ1-2
V: TRBV6-5
DNA: TGTGCCAGCTCTAGGTCGGGACAGCACTATGGCTACACCTTC
CDR3: CASSRSGQHYGYTF

D: .
size: .
J: TRBJ2-7
V: TRBV28
DNA: TGTGCCAGCAGGGGGGGGGACATGAGCTCCTACGAGCAGTACTTC
CDR3: CASRGGDMSSYEQYF

D: .
size: .
J: TRBJ1-5
V: TRBV18
DNA: TGTGCCAGCTCACCGGCGGGAGGCAATCAGCCCCAGCATTTT
CDR3: CASSPAGGNQPQHF

D: TRBD1
size: .
J: TRBJ1-3
V: TRBV28
DNA: TGTGCCAGCAGTTTGCAGGGGGCGAGCGGAAACACCATATATTTT
CDR3: CASSLQGASGNTIYF

D: TRBD1
size: .
J: TRBJ1-6
V: TRBV5-1
DNA: TGCGCCAGCAGCACCGGGACAGCAGAGGATAATTCACCCCTCCACTTT
CDR3: CASSTGTAEDNSPLHF

D: TRBD1
size: .
J: TRBJ1-2
V: TRBV5-6
DNA: TGTGCCAGCAGCCTGGGGACAGATGTTAATGGCTACACCTTC
CDR3: CASSLGTDVNGYTF

D: TRBD1
size: .
J: TRBJ1-2
V: TRBV2
DNA: TGTGCCAGCAGTTACAGGGGCGATTATGGCTACACCTTC
CDR3: CASSYRGDYGYTF

D: TRBD2
size: .
J: TRBJ2-2
V: TRBV27
DNA: TGTGCCAGCAGTTCTAGGACTAGGACCCACACCGGGGAGCTGTTTTTT
CDR3: CASSSRTRTHTGELFF

D: TRBD1
size: once
J: TRBJ1-1
V: TRBV2
DNA: TGTGCCAGCAGTGAATGGGGACAGACGAACACTGAAGCTTTCTTT
CDR3: CASSEWGQTNTEAFF

D: .
size: .
J: TRBJ1-5
V: TRBV28
DNA: TGTGCCAGCAGTTTTGGGCGGGGCAATCAGCCCCAGCATTTT
CDR3: CASSFGRGNQPQHF

D: TRBD2
size: .
J: TRBJ2-7
V: TRBV6-2/TRBV6-3
DNA: TGTGCCAGCAGTTACGGTGGTAGCGGGGTATACGAGCAGTACTTC
CDR3: CASSYGGSGVYEQYF

D: TRBD1
size: .
J: TRBJ2-5
V: TRBV18
DNA: TGTGCCAGCTCACGACAGGGGGCGGAGACCCAGTACTTC
CDR3: CASSRQGAETQYF

D: .
size: .
J: TRBJ2-5
V: TRBV11-2
DNA: TGTGCCAGCAGCCGCACCGTAGGACTCTACCAAGAGACCCAGTACTTC
CDR3: CASSRTVGLYQETQYF

D: .
size: .
J: TRBJ2-1
V: TRBV4-1
DNA: TGCGCCAGCAGCCAAGTCCCCCCCTCGTACAATGAGCAGTTCTTC
CDR3: CASSQVPPSYNEQFF

D: .
size: .
J: TRBJ2-7
V: TRBV21-1
DNA: TGTGCCAGCAGCACCCCTTCCTACGAGCAGTACTTC
CDR3: CASSTPSYEQYF

D: TRBD2
size: few
J: TRBJ2-7
V: TRBV7-8
DNA: TGTGCCAGCAGCTCATCCGGGGCACGGCGGGGGGCCTACGAGCAGTACTTC
CDR3: CASSSSGARRGAYEQYF

D: TRBD2
size: once
J: TRBJ2-7
V: TRBV2
DNA: TGTGCCAGCAGGGGGGGACTAGTCTCCTACGAGCAGTACTTC
CDR3: CASRGGLVSYEQYF

D: .
size: .
J: TRBJ1-1
V: TRBV11-2
DNA: TGTGCCAGCAGCTTAAACGCCTCCCCCCAGACTGAAGCTTTCTTT
CDR3: CASSLNASPQTEAFF